Below, 16 T cell receptor beta chains from the same sample are listed, as sequenced in a study of blood T cell repertoires in COVID-19. Assay used: immunoSEQ multiplex PCR; TCRdb lists only in-frame clones, some missing. The repertoire has about 250,000 clones, about 80% of them found once; the top ten carry approximately 14%. The sample consisted of peripheral blood. These receptors were obtained from a person aged 70 to 79 with COVID-19, enrolled during active disease.

This chain connects TRBV20-1 to TRBJ2-7; D is perhaps TRBD2 (5 bases). This CDR3 comprises 10 residues. The germline V gene encodes CDR1 DFQATT and CDR2 SNEGSKA (reference sequence). V shed 2 bases and J shed 9 bases, with 8 bases lying between them. CDR3 nucleotide sequence: TGCAGTGCTAGATTCGCGGGGCAGTACTTC. This gives the protein CSARFAGQYF.

CDR3 DNA sequence: TGTGCCAGCAGTTCTCCATCGAGAGTCGGGGCCAACGTCCTGACTTTC. Its translation is CASSSPSRVGANVLTF. J is TRBJ2-6 and V is TRBV6-5, with unresolved D. V was pared by 4 bases and J by 4 bases, with 14 bases between. In germline, CDR1 is MNHEY, CDR2 SVGAGI. The CDR3 contains 16 residues.

The chain couples TRBV29-1 to TRBJ2-2, with TRBD1 matching over 7 bases. J lost 5 bases, V lost 6 bases, and 12 bases had no gene match. CDR3 size: 15 residues. Germline lookup yields CDR1 SQVTM and CDR2 ANQGSEA. CDR3 residues: CSVKKPGQRTGELFF. For the CDR3, the DNA is TGCAGCGTGAAAAAACCGGGACAGAGGACCGGGGAGCTGTTTTTT.

V gene TRBV6-5 combines with J gene TRBJ2-7, with D perhaps matching TRBD1 (6 bases). The germline V gene has CDR1 MNHEY and CDR2 SVGAGI. Deletions cut 6 bases from V and 0 bases from J, with 12 bases between. The CDR3 contains 14 residues. The CDR3 DNA sequence: TGTGCCAGCAGGAGAGACAGGATCTCCTACGAGCAGTACTTC. Encoded protein: CASRRDRISYEQYF.

The rearrangement uses TRBV28 and TRBJ2-7, with D tentatively TRBD1 (6 bases). This CDR3 is built from 12 residues. V was clipped by 6 bases and J by 4 bases, with 10 bases between them. CDR1 is MDHEN, CDR2 SYDVKM, per germline. CDR3 region: CASRQGEYEQYF. The CDR3 coding sequence is TGTGCCAGCAGACAGGGAGAGTACGAGCAGTACTTC.

The chain carries TRBV19 and TRBJ2-1; D gene unclear. Per the germline V gene, CDR1 is LNHDA and CDR2 is SQIVND (reference sequence). V was pared by 5 bases and J by 0 bases, with 11 bases between. CDR3 size: 15 residues. The DNA for the CDR3 is TGTGCCAGTAGTCCTAGATCCAGCTCCTACAATGAGCAGTTCTTC. It codes for CASSPRSSSYNEQFF.

CDR3 DNA sequence: TGTGCCAGCAGTGAAGAAGGGGATAAGTCCGATACGCAGTATTTT. Residues: CASSEEGDKSDTQYF. The chain carries TRBV6-1 and TRBJ2-3, with TRBD1 as a possible D gene (5 bases). The CDR3 extends over 15 amino acids. The V end lost 1 base, the J end lost 6 bases, and 14 bases lay between the germline ends. CDR1 is MNHNS and CDR2 is SASEGT in the germline V gene.

CDR3 amino acids: CAWRNRDQSPLHF. In nucleotides, the CDR3 is TGTGCCTGGAGGAACAGGGATCAGTCACCCCTCCACTTT. The chain uses TRBV30 and TRBJ1-6, with D perhaps matching TRBD1 (6 bases). Trimming removed 3 bases from V and 10 bases from J, with 13 bases in between. The CDR3 spans 13 residues. Germline CDR1 GTSNPN, CDR2 SVGIG (reference sequence).

V gene TRBV27 combines with J gene TRBJ1-6; D is unresolved. The V gene's germline CDR1 is MNHEY and CDR2 SMNVEV (reference sequence). Trimming shortened V by 10 bases and J by 7 bases, and 17 bases separated the two germline ends. The CDR3 is 14 residues long. CDR3 sequence (DNA): TGTGCCACCTCTCCCTCAGTCGGGAATTCACCCCTCCACTTT. This encodes CATSPSVGNSPLHF.

This chain joins TRBV18 and TRBJ2-5, with 9 nucleotides matching TRBD2. J was trimmed by 0 bases and V by 1 base; bases with no gene match: 3. This CDR3 has 16 amino acids. CDR1 KGHSH and CDR2 LQKENI come from the germline V gene. The CDR3 nucleotides read TGTGCCAGCTCACCACTAGCGGGGGCCCACCAAGAGACCCAGTACTTC. This gives the protein CASSPLAGAHQETQYF.

The chain uses TRBV5-4 and TRBJ2-1, with D unclear. Germline loops: CDR1 SGHNT, CDR2 YYREEE (reference sequence). The CDR3 consists of 15 residues. Trimming shortened V by 2 bases and J by 1 base, and 10 bases separated the two germline ends. The CDR3 region is CASSLSGGSYNEQFF. For the CDR3, the DNA is TGTGCCAGCAGCTTATCGGGTGGATCCTACAATGAGCAGTTCTTC. Looking up the rest from reference TRBV5-4 and TRBJ2-1 gives the full variable domain: ETGVTQSPTHLIKTRGQQVTLRCSSQSGHNTVSWYQQALGQGPQFIFQYYREEENGRGNFPPRFSGLQFPNYSSELNVNALELDDSALYLCASSLSGGSYNEQFFGPGTRLTVL.

The chain employs TRBV4-2 and TRBJ2-7; tentative D call: TRBD2 (5 bases). Germline CDR1 LGHNA, CDR2 YNFKEQ. The CDR3 spans 18 residues. The V end lost 5 bases, the J end lost 3 bases, and 26 bases lay between the germline ends. CDR3 DNA sequence: TGTGCCAGCAGCGTTTTGGATGTATTCGGGAACCCCCACTACGAGCAGTACTTC. Amino acids: CASSVLDVFGNPHYEQYF.

The genes are TRBV19 and TRBJ2-2; TRBD1 matches 7 bases. Germline V gene lookup returns CDR1 LNHDA and CDR2 SQIVND (reference sequence). The length of the CDR3 is 14 residues. V shed 5 bases, J shed 4 bases, and the junction held 4 bases outside the gene matches. CDR3 bases: TGTGCCAGTAGTGGACAGGTTGGCACCGGGGAGCTGTTTTTT. Translated, it gives CASSGQVGTGELFF.

Only one count was recorded for this clone. The V and J genes are TRBV6-2 or TRBV6-3 and TRBJ1-1; D remains unclear. Trimming cost V 3 bases and J 5 bases, with 10 bases left between them. The CDR3 spans 13 residues. Germline V gene lookup returns CDR1 MNHEY and CDR2 SVGEGT. Here the CDR3 reads CASSYFGETEAFF. In DNA form, the CDR3 reads TGTGCCAGCAGTTATTTCGGGGAGACTGAAGCTTTCTTT.

The rearrangement joins TRBV7-3 to TRBJ2-5, with 8 positions matching TRBD2. Trimming removed 5 bases from V and 6 bases from J; junction bases left unmatched: 8. This CDR3 contains 14 residues. CDR1 SGHTA and CDR2 FQGTGA come from the germline V gene. CDR3 coding DNA: TGTGCCAGCAGCGCCGGGGGGGCTGGTAAGACCCAGTACTTC. It encodes CASSAGGAGKTQYF. Together with reference TRBV7-3 and TRBJ2-5, the CDR3 gives the full variable domain: GAGVSQTPSNKVTEKGKYVELRCDPISGHTALYWYRQSLGQGPEFLIYFQGTGAADDSGLPNDRFFAVRPEGSVSTLKIQRTERGDSAVYLCASSAGGAGKTQYFGPGTRLLVL.

The rearrangement joins TRBV11-1 to TRBJ1-3; possible D gene TRBD1, 5 bases. Germline CDR1 SGHAT, CDR2 FQDESV (reference sequence). V lost 5 bases to trimming and J lost 0 bases, with 8 bases between them. The CDR3 runs to 14 residues. The CDR3 DNA reads TGTGCCAGCAGCCAGGGCCTCTCTGGAAACACCATATATTTT. Protein: CASSQGLSGNTIYF.